This TCR beta chain was recorded in a study of blood T cell repertoires in COVID-19 (TCRdb year 2020). A note on the overall study: Samples from collaborators originated in the United States, Italy and Spain and spanned both the acute and convalescent phases of COVID-19. A de-identified subject ID, COVID-19 status, age in years and sex were almost always included in the sample metadata. Where available, HLA class I and class II types were taken from metadata supplied by the sample provider and were not determined by assay-based typing. The repertoires were released in a freely available public database meant as a resource for research on the immune response to SARS-CoV-2. Subjects who had been exposed to COVID-19, were actively infected with it, or had recovered from it provided the deeply sampled blood TCRbeta repertoires that made up the dataset. Samples came from the ongoing ImmuneRACE study (first 160 participants) plus 1,254 subjects from 6 global collaborators. The prospective study material was composed of cDNA or gDNA derived from T cells, B-cell-depleted T cells, or PBMCs. Overall results and qualifications from the work: The quantity of clinical and demographic metadata differed by source and by participant and was supplied without curation.

Of note for this clone: No antigen is known for it. Base quality data are lacking; no much larger clone is found one base away.

At one collaborating source in Seattle, patients were enrolled during active infection and were followed longitudinally through the course of disease. Collaborating institutions collected whole blood in K2EDTA tubes following their own protocols. For TCRbeta analysis, collaborator samples were shipped as frozen whole blood, as isolated PBMCs, or as DNA extracted from either sample type. The CDR3 goes from the cysteine to the phenylalanine over 17 residues. Solely the CDR3 DNA is kept, with 51 bases framed from the first base. Deletion took 0 bases off V and 7 bases off J, with a span of 19 bases between the germline ends. CDR1 and CDR2 are read off the germline V gene as ENHRY and SYGVKD. TCRbeta CDR3 regions were amplified from genomic DNA by means of the immunoSEQ Assay, a bias-controlled multiplex PCR. The authors processed their data as follows. Nucleated cell counts per sample were estimated from amplification of reference gene primers within the assay. Sequence reads were collapsed and filtered to measure the absolute abundance of every unique TCRbeta CDR3 rearrangement. For each sample, productive Simpson clonality was calculated by taking the square root of Simpson's diversity index across productive rearrangements. Entries here come from immuneACCESS through TCRdb and include only in-frame sequences with V and J called. Some clones fail to appear in such tables; in the studies checked, an unresolved V gene covers under half of the shortfall, and the cause of the remainder is unknown. The DNA was the basis for D and trimming; V, J and clone size are from that table. The sample has approximately 300,000 clones on record, around 89% of them singletons. The ten largest clones add up to 0.8% to 1.3% of the sample.

The receptor was derived from a woman in her 40s with COVID-19, enrolled during active disease. The chain couples TRBV10-3 to TRBJ1-5, and TRBD1 may be the D gene, going by 5 matching bases. Sequenced sample: peripheral blood. This receptor has the CDR3 CAISESPGQGGFQPQHF. The DNA is TGTGCCATCAGTGAGTCTCCCGGGCAGGGCGGATTCCAGCCCCAGCATTTT.